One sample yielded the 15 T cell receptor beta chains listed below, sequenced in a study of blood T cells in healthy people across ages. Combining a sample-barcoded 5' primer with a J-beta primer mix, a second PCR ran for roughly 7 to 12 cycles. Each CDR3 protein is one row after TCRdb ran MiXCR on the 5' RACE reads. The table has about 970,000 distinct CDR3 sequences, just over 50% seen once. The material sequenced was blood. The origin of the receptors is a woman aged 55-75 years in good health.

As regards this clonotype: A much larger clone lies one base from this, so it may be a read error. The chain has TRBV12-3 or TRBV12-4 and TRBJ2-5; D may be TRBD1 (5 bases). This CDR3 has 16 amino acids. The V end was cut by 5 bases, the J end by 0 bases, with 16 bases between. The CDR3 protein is CASSLNGAGHQETQYF. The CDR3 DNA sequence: TGTGCCAGCAGTCTCAATGGGGCCGGGCACCAAGAGACCCAGTACTTC.

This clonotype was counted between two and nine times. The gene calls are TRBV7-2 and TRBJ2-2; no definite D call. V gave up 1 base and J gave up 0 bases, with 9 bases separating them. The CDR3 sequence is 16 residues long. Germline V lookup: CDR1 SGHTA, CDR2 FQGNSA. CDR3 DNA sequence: TGTGCCAGCAGCTTAGGACAATTCGCGAACACCGGGGAGCTGTTTTTT. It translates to CASSLGQFANTGELFF.

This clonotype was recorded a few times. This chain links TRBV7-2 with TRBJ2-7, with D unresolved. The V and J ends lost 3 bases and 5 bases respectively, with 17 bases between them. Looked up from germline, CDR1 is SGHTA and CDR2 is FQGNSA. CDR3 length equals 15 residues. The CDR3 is CASSFSPGYVDEQYF. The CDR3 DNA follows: TGTGCCAGCAGCTTTTCCCCCGGGTATGTGGACGAGCAGTACTTC.

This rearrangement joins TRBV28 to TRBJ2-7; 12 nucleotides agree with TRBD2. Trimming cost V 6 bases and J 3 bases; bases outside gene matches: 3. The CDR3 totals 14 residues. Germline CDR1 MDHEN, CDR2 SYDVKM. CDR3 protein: CASRTSGRNYEQYF. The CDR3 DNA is TGTGCCAGCAGAACTAGCGGGAGGAACTACGAGCAGTACTTC. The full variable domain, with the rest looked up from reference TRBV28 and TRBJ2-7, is DVKVTQSSRYLVKRTGEKVFLECVQDMDHENMFWYRQDPGLGLRLIYFSYDVKMKEKGDIPEGYSVSREKKERFSLILESASTNQTSMYLCASRTSGRNYEQYFGPGTRLTVT.

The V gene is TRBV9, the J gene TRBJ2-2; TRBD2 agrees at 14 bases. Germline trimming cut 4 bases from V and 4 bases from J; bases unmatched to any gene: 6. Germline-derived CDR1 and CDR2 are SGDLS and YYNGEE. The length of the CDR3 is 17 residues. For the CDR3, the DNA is TGTGCCAGCAGCCGCCACGGGACTAGCGGGAGCACCGGGGAGCTGTTTTTT. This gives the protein CASSRHGTSGSTGELFF.

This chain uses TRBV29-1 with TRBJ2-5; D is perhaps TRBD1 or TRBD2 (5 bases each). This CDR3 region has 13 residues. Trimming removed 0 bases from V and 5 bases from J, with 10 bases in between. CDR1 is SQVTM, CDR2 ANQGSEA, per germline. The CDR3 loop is CSVEDLGPETQYF. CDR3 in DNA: TGCAGCGTTGAAGATTTGGGACCGGAGACCCAGTACTTC.

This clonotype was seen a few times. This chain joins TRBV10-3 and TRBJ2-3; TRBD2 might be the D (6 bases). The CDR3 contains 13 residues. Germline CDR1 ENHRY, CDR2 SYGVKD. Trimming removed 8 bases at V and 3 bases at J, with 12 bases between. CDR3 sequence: CAIAGRETDTQYF. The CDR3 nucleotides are TGTGCCATCGCGGGGCGGGAAACAGATACGCAGTATTTT.

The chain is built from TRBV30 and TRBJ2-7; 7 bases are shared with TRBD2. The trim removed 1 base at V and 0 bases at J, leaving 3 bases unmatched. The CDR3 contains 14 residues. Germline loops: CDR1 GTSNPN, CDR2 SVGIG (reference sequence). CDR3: CAWSGPSGSYEQYF. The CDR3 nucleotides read TGTGCCTGGAGTGGGCCTAGCGGCTCCTACGAGCAGTACTTC.

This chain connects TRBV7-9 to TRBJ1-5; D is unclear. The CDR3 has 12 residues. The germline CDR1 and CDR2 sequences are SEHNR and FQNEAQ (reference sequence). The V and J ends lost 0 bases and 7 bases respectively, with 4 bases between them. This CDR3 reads CASSLARQPQHF. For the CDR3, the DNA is TGTGCCAGCAGCTTAGCCCGACAGCCCCAGCATTTT.

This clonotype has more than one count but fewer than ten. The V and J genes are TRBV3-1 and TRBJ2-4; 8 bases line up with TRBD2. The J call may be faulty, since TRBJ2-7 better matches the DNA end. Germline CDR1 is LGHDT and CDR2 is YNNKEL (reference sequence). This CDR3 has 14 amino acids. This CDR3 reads CASSHGGRSDEQYF. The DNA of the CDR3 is TGTGCCAGCAGCCATGGCGGGAGGAGTGACGAGCAGTACTTC.

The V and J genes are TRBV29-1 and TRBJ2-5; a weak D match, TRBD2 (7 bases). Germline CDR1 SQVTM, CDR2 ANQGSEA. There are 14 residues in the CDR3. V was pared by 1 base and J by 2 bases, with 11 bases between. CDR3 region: CSVEGGGHQETQYF. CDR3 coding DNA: TGCAGCGTTGAAGGCGGGGGACATCAAGAGACCCAGTACTTC.

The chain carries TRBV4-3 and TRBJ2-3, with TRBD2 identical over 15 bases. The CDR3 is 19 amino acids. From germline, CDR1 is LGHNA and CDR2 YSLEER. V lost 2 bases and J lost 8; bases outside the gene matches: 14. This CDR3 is CASSQPTRTSGRAGVTQYF. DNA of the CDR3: TGCGCCAGCAGCCAACCTACCAGGACTAGCGGGAGGGCCGGGGTTACGCAGTATTTT.

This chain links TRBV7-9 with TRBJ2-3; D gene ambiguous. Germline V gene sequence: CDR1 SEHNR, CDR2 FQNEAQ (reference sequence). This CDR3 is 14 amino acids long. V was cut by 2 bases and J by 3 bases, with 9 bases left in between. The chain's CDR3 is CASSLPVGTDTQYF. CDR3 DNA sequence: TGTGCCAGCAGCTTACCGGTCGGGACAGATACGCAGTATTTT. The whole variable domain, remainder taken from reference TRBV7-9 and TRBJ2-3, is DTGVSQNPRHKITKRGQNVTFRCDPISEHNRLYWYRQTLGQGPEFLTYFQNEAQLEKSRLLSDRFSAERPKGSFSTLEIQRTEQGDSAMYLCASSLPVGTDTQYFGPGTRLTVL.

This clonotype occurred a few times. The CDR3 loop is CSGAQGDGGYTF. The CDR3 DNA follows: TGCAGCGGGGCCCAGGGAGATGGCGGCTACACCTTC. The J gene is TRBJ1-2, the V gene TRBV29-1, with a tentative D call TRBD1 (5 bases). The CDR3 runs to 12 residues. The V gene's germline CDR1 is SQVTM and CDR2 ANQGSEA. V lost 7 bases and J lost 8, with 17 bases in between.

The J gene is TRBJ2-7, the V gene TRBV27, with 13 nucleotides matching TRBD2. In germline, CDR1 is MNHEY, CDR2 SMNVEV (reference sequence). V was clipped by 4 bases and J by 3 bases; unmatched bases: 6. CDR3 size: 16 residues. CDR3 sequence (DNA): TGTGCCAGCAGTTCTGGACTAGCGGGAGCGGTCTACGAGCAGTACTTC. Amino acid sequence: CASSSGLAGAVYEQYF.